Below, 20 T cell receptor beta chains from the same sample are listed, as sequenced in a study of shared clonotypes between healthy human individuals. Assay used: immunoSEQ multiplex PCR; TCRdb lists only in-frame clones, some missing. The table includes over 750,000 clones, about 96% detected once. Terminally differentiated effector memory CD45RA+ cells were left out of the naive CD8 fraction, which was CD45RO-negative and positively selected for CCR7. Sequencing was done on a sample of naive CD8+ T cells sorted from blood. These receptors came from a young man in good health.

The rearrangement links TRBV7-3 to TRBJ2-1, with a weak D call TRBD2 (5 bases). From germline, CDR1 is SGHTA and CDR2 FQGTGA. The CDR3 contains 12 residues. Trimming removed 3 bases from V and 9 bases from J, with 9 bases in between. The CDR3 DNA sequence: TGTGCCAGCAGCTTCCCGGCGGGTGAGCAGTTCTTC. Amino acids: CASSFPAGEQFF.

The chain carries TRBV6-5 and TRBJ2-1; D is possibly TRBD1 (6 bases). CDR3 length: 14 residues. CDR1 MNHEY and CDR2 SVGAGI come from the germline V gene. Trimming removed 0 bases at V and 8 bases at J, with 11 bases between. CDR3 in DNA: TGTGCCAGCAGTTACTCGGTTACAGGGCATGAGCAGTTCTTC. This sequence encodes CASSYSVTGHEQFF.

CDR3 loop: CASSLILGGSSYNEQFF. In DNA, the CDR3 is TGTGCCAGCAGTTTAATTTTAGGCGGGAGCTCCTACAATGAGCAGTTCTTC. The V and J genes are TRBV27 and TRBJ2-1, with TRBD2 matching 7 bases. This CDR3 is 17 amino acids long. The J segment lost 0 bases and the V segment lost 2 bases, leaving 7 bases of the junction unmatched. The germline V gene has CDR1 MNHEY and CDR2 SMNVEV (reference sequence).

Here the CDR3 DNA reads TGTGCCAGCAGGGACCCGGGACTAGCGGGGTCCTACGAGCAGTACTTC. This translates into CASRDPGLAGSYEQYF. The chain is built from TRBV28 and TRBJ2-7; the match to TRBD2 covers 13 bases. In germline, CDR1 is MDHEN, CDR2 SYDVKM. The CDR3 contains 16 residues. V trimming: 6 bases; J trimming: 1 base; junction bases outside the gene matches: 6. The whole variable domain, remainder taken from reference TRBV28 and TRBJ2-7, is DVKVTQSSRYLVKRTGEKVFLECVQDMDHENMFWYRQDPGLGLRLIYFSYDVKMKEKGDIPEGYSVSREKKERFSLILESASTNQTSMYLCASRDPGLAGSYEQYFGPGTRLTVT.

The chain recombines TRBV14 with TRBJ2-7; possibly TRBD1 for D (6 bases). Per the germline V gene, CDR1 is SGHDN and CDR2 is FVKESK. V was clipped by 1 base and J by 3 bases, with 22 bases between them. The CDR3 length is 18 residues. CDR3 amino acids: CASSQGRTGRGANYEQYF. The CDR3 nucleotides read TGTGCCAGCAGCCAAGGGAGAACAGGGAGAGGTGCCAACTACGAGCAGTACTTC. Combining the CDR3 with reference TRBV14 and TRBJ2-7 gives the whole variable domain EAGVTQFPSHSVIEKGQTVTLRCDPISGHDNLYWYRRVMGKEIKFLLHFVKESKQDESGMPNNRFLAERTGGTYSTLKVQPAELEDSGVYFCASSQGRTGRGANYEQYFGPGTRLTVT.

The CDR3 region is CASSPTGGAENYGYTF. CDR3 coding DNA: TGTGCCAGCAGTCCTACAGGGGGCGCGGAGAACTATGGCTACACCTTC. V gene TRBV7-9 combines with J gene TRBJ1-2, with 9 positions matching TRBD1. Trimming at V came to 6 bases and at J to 2 bases, leaving 10 bases not matched to a gene. The V gene's germline CDR1 is SEHNR and CDR2 FQNEAQ (reference sequence). This CDR3 has 16 amino acids.

This clone was observed once. CDR3 amino acids: CAISEYSGAYNEQFF. CDR3 sequence (DNA): TGTGCCATCAGTGAGTATAGCGGGGCTTACAATGAGCAGTTCTTC. The chain is built from TRBV10-3 and TRBJ2-1; 8 nucleotides line up with TRBD2. With 1 base clipped from V and 4 bases from J, the junction kept 3 bases outside the gene matches. CDR3 length: 15 amino acids. Germline CDR1 and CDR2: ENHRY and SYGVKD.

The J gene is TRBJ2-7, the V gene TRBV7-6, with a tentative D call TRBD1 (5 bases). Germline CDR1 reads SGHVS; CDR2 reads FNYEAQ. This CDR3 has 14 residues. Deletions cut 1 base from V and 6 bases from J, with 13 bases between. CDR3 amino acids: CASSLEVYRLEQYF. The CDR3, as DNA: TGTGCCAGCAGCTTAGAAGTATACAGGCTCGAGCAGTACTTC.

V gene TRBV19 combines with J gene TRBJ2-1; TRBD2 might be the D (6 bases). The CDR3 has 14 amino acids. CDR1 and CDR2 from the germline V gene are LNHDA and SQIVND (reference sequence). V was pared by 6 bases and J by 4 bases, with 13 bases between. This CDR3 reads CASSISGLYNEQFF. The CDR3 nucleotides read TGTGCCAGTAGCATTAGCGGTCTATACAATGAGCAGTTCTTC.

This clone was found a few times. The rearrangement links TRBV11-2 to TRBJ2-3; D is perhaps TRBD2 (6 bases). CDR1 is SGHAT and CDR2 is FQNNGV in the germline V gene. Trimming cost V 1 base and J 2 bases, with 7 bases left between them. This CDR3 is 14 amino acids long. The CDR3 sequence is CASSLGEATDTQYF. For the CDR3, the DNA is TGTGCCAGCAGCTTAGGGGAGGCCACAGATACGCAGTATTTT.

This sequence joins TRBV5-4 and TRBJ1-1, with a weak D call TRBD1 (5 bases). CDR1 and CDR2 from the germline V gene are SGHNT and YYREEE (reference sequence). The CDR3 loop spans 13 amino acids. Trimming pared 2 bases from V and 4 bases from J, leaving 9 bases between. The CDR3, as DNA: TGTGCCAGCAGCTTTTGGGGGGGCACTGAAGCTTTCTTT. Translation: CASSFWGGTEAFF.

The V and J genes are TRBV29-1 and TRBJ2-5; TRBD1 is a possible D gene (6 bases). V was clipped by 3 bases and J by 0 bases, with 8 bases between them. In germline, CDR1 is SQVTM, CDR2 ANQGSEA. CDR3 length equals 13 residues. For the CDR3, the DNA is TGCAGCGTTGATTGGGGGCACCAAGAGACCCAGTACTTC. Amino acids: CSVDWGHQETQYF.

V usage is TRBV27 and J usage is TRBJ2-7; TRBD1 is a possible D gene (5 bases). The CDR3 has 12 residues. The V gene's germline CDR1 is MNHEY and CDR2 SMNVEV (reference sequence). V gave up 3 bases and J gave up 7 bases, with 10 bases separating them. The CDR3 loop is CASSFSRGEQYF. The CDR3, as DNA: TGTGCCAGCAGTTTTTCTAGGGGTGAGCAGTACTTC.

The CDR3 DNA reads TGTGCCAGCAGCTTAGTAACGGGGATCCCGACCTCAAAAGATCGGGGCTACACCTTC. Residues: CASSLVTGIPTSKDRGYTF. The rearrangement links TRBV7-6 to TRBJ1-2; D unclear. CDR1 and CDR2 (germline): SGHVS, FNYEAQ. Trimming cost V 1 base and J 8 bases, with 29 bases left between them. The CDR3 sequence is 19 residues long.

The chain carries TRBV4-2 and TRBJ1-5; no firm D call. This CDR3 has 15 amino acids. The ends were cut back, 8 bases at V and 0 bases at J, with 14 bases in the middle. Per germline, CDR1 LGHNA and CDR2 YNFKEQ. CDR3 DNA sequence: TGTGCCAGCCAATCCGAGCGGAATAGCAATCAGCCCCAGCATTTT. It encodes CASQSERNSNQPQHF.

Comment on this clone: This specimen includes other DNA sequences encoding the same CDR3. V is TRBV29-1 and J is TRBJ2-7; unclear D gene. Germline CDR1 and CDR2: SQVTM and ANQGSEA. CDR3 length: 10 residues. V dropped 1 base and J dropped 5 bases, with 3 bases sitting between them. The CDR3 reads CSVEGNEQYF. In DNA form, the CDR3 reads TGCAGCGTTGAAGGCAACGAGCAGTACTTC.

This clone appeared once. The CDR3 sequence is CASRSLAGGHNEQFF. CDR3 nucleotide sequence: TGTGCCAGCAGATCTCTAGCGGGAGGCCACAATGAGCAGTTCTTC. J is TRBJ2-1 and V is TRBV27, with 11 bases aligning to TRBD2. CDR3 length: 15 residues. Germline loops: CDR1 MNHEY, CDR2 SMNVEV (reference sequence). The V and J ends lost 6 bases and 5 bases, in that order; junction bases with no gene match: 6.

J is TRBJ2-1 and V is TRBV9; 8 bases are shared with TRBD2. CDR1 and CDR2 (germline): SGDLS, YYNGEE. The CDR3 spans 19 residues. V lost 3 bases, J lost 6 bases, and 20 bases stayed unmatched. The CDR3 reads CASSEPGTRATYVPNEQFF. In DNA form, the CDR3 reads TGTGCCAGCAGCGAACCCGGGACTAGGGCCACCTACGTCCCCAATGAGCAGTTCTTC.

The gene calls are TRBV7-8 and TRBJ2-5, with 9 bases that match TRBD2. V lost 5 bases, J lost 3 bases, and 10 bases stayed unmatched. Germline assignment: CDR1 SGHVS and CDR2 FQNEAQ. The CDR3 has 16 amino acids. The CDR3 region has the DNA TGTGCCAGCAGCGCCCGCCTAGCGGGAAGGAAAGAGACCCAGTACTTC. Translation gives CASSARLAGRKETQYF.

This chain joins TRBV7-9 and TRBJ2-4; maybe TRBD2 (6 bases). CDR3 length equals 15 residues. Deletions cut 2 bases from V and 0 bases from J, with 8 bases between. CDR1 is SEHNR, CDR2 FQNEAQ, per germline (reference sequence). The CDR3 region is CASSLQGLAKNIQYF. CDR3 DNA: TGTGCCAGCAGCTTACAGGGACTAGCCAAAAACATTCAGTACTTC. Complete variable domain (other parts from reference TRBV7-9 and TRBJ2-4): DTGVSQNPRHKITKRGQNVTFRCDPISEHNRLYWYRQTLGQGPEFLTYFQNEAQLEKSRLLSDRFSAERPKGSFSTLEIQRTEQGDSAMYLCASSLQGLAKNIQYFGAGTRLSVL.